These T cell receptor beta chains were read from a single sample in a study of response to subunit inactivated influenza vaccine. TCRdb used MiXCR to reprocess the RT-PCR reads, holding one entry per CDR3 protein. The sample has 650,000 to 700,000 distinct CDR3 sequences, about a sixth seen once; the top ten hold more than 9%. The sample in question was PBMCs from blood, obtained about 11 days after vaccination. The receptors shown here come from a man between 50 and 59 years old who received an inactivated influenza vaccine. CDR3s include the opening cysteine and the closing phenylalanine or tryptophan. A D gene is named only where the DNA matches it firmly. Some rows mark clone size as missing; the rest say once, few, many or name a class of expanded clone.

TRBV2	NA	TRBJ1-5	NA	TGTGCCAGCAGTGAAGGTCCGGGTATAAGAAGCAATCAGCCCCAGCATTTT	CASSEGPGIRSNQPQHF
TRBV2	NA	TRBJ2-5	NA	TGTGCCAGCAGTGATTCCAGACAAGAGACCCAGTACTTC	CASSDSRQETQYF
TRBV29-1	NA	TRBJ2-1	NA	TGCAGCGTTGCACTTATCTACAATGAGCAGTTCTTC	CSVALIYNEQFF
TRBV27	NA	TRBJ2-1	TRBD2	TGTGCCAGCAGTTTAGGGTCTAGCGGGAGGGCCCGTAATGAGCAGTTCTTC	CASSLGSSGRARNEQFF
TRBV28	many	TRBJ2-7	NA	TGTGCCAGCAGTTTGGTAGTGGCCGCTGCCGAGCAGTACTTC	CASSLVVAAAEQYF
TRBV5-1	NA	TRBJ2-1	TRBD2	TGCGCCAGCAGCCGGGGGGGCCACAATGAGCAGTTCTTC	CASSRGGHNEQFF
TRBV7-9	few	TRBJ2-1	TRBD1	TGTGCCAGCAGCCGTCTCTGGGACAGGGGGTACAATGAGCAGTTCTTC	CASSRLWDRGYNEQFF
TRBV5-5	few	TRBJ2-2	TRBD1	TGTGCCAGCAGCATCGGGACAGGGGCGTACACCGGGGAGCTGTTTTTT	CASSIGTGAYTGELFF
TRBV7-2	NA	TRBJ2-5	TRBD1	TGTGCCAGCAGCCGACAGGGGGCGGCTCAAGAGACCCAGTACTTC	CASSRQGAAQETQYF
TRBV14	NA	TRBJ2-7	TRBD1	TGTGCCAGTAGTGTTCGGACAGGGGTCTACGAGCAGTACTTC	CASSVRTGVYEQYF
TRBV20-1	NA	TRBJ1-2	TRBD1	TGCAGTGCTAACCCGGCAGACAGGGGCTTTTCCTATGGCTACACCTTC	CSANPADRGFSYGYTF
TRBV7-8	NA	TRBJ2-1	NA	TGTGCCAGCAGCTTACAACGCGGTGAGCAGTTCTTC	CASSLQRGEQFF
TRBV21-1	many	TRBJ2-2	NA	TGTGCCAGCAGCAAAGGGGCCGAACTAGCGGGAGACTACTACACCGGGGAGCTGTTTTTT	CASSKGAELAGDYYTGELFF
TRBV4-1	NA	TRBJ2-3	NA	TGCGCCAGCAGCACCGGGGAGGGGGTCACAGATACGCAGTATTTT	CASSTGEGVTDTQYF
TRBV10-3	NA	TRBJ2-5	NA	TGTGCCATCAGTGAGAGGGGGGCAGGGGAAGAGACCCAGTACTTC	CAISERGAGEETQYF
TRBV11-2	few	TRBJ2-2	TRBD1	TGTGCCAGCAGCCTCGACAGGGGCCCACTCACCGGGGAGCTGTTTTTT	CASSLDRGPLTGELFF
TRBV5-1	few	TRBJ2-3	NA	TGCGCCAGCAGGGAGGGGGGAAGCACAGATACGCAGTATTTT	CASREGGSTDTQYF
TRBV4-3	few	TRBJ2-7	TRBD2	TGCGCCAGCAGCCGAGTAGGACTAGCGGGAGCTGGCGAGCAGTACTTC	CASSRVGLAGAGEQYF
TRBV5-1	few	TRBJ2-5	NA	TGCGCCAGCCGTCCCCAGGCCAACCAAGAGACCCAGTACTTC	CASRPQANQETQYF
TRBV7-6	NA	TRBJ2-7	NA	TGTGCCAGCAGCCCCTTCTTTGGGAACTACGAGCAGTACTTC	CASSPFFGNYEQYF
TRBV29-1	few	TRBJ2-1	TRBD1	TGCAGCTACGGCAGCTTCGACAGGGGGGAGCAGTTCTTC	CSYGSFDRGEQFF
TRBV10-3	many	TRBJ2-7	NA	TGTGCCATCAGTGAGAGTACGGTTAGCGGATCCTCCTACGAGCAGTACTTC	CAISESTVSGSSYEQYF
TRBV15	few	TRBJ1-6	TRBD1	TGTGCCACCAACCCGACAGGGAATGGTAATTCACCCCTCCACTTT	CATNPTGNGNSPLHF
TRBV5-1	NA	TRBJ1-4	TRBD1	TGCGCCAGCAGCTCCCGTGGGACAGGGATTGAAAAACTGTTTTTT	CASSSRGTGIEKLFF
TRBV15	NA	TRBJ2-1	NA	TGTGCCACCAGCAGGGAGTTCGGGTGGGACGGCCATGAGCAGTTCTTC	CATSREFGWDGHEQFF
TRBV20-1	NA	TRBJ2-1	TRBD2	TGCAGTGCTTCCCGAGGTGGGGGGGGTACAAGGAATGAGCAGTTCTTC	CSASRGGGGTRNEQFF
TRBV7-2	NA	TRBJ1-2	NA	TGTGCCAGCAGCTCCGGGCCTAACTATGGCTACACCTTC	CASSSGPNYGYTF
TRBV14	NA	TRBJ2-5	NA	TGTGCCAGCAGCCAAGATTGGGAGACCCAGTACTTC	CASSQDWETQYF
TRBV4-3	NA	TRBJ1-1	TRBD1	TGCGCCAGCAGCCAAGGAGTTGGACAGGAACGTTATGAAGCTTTCTTT	CASSQGVGQERYEAFF
TRBV5-1	NA	TRBJ2-3	NA	TGCGTCAGCAGCTCCCGACTAGATGGCTTGGATACGCAGTATTTT	CVSSSRLDGLDTQYF
TRBV7-9	NA	TRBJ2-1	NA	TGTGCCAGCACCTCCGGACAGAAAAACTACAATGAGCAGTTCTTC	CASTSGQKNYNEQFF